A single sample gave rise to the 29 T cell receptor beta chains below, sequenced in a study of a mutant IDH1 vaccine in newly diagnosed glioma. Described time point: week 23, last vaccination. A 20-mer mutant IDH1 peptide at 300 ug was injected subcutaneously with topical imiquimod. Their specific antigens are unknown. Profiling relied on immunoSEQ multiplex PCR, and the TCRdb table lists in-frame clones only, not all of them. Altogether 50,000 to 65,000 clones are present, around 86% being singletons, with the ten largest covering approximately 1.4%. Sequences were derived from PBMCs, sampled from a glioma patient whose treatment included an IDH1 peptide vaccine. The receptors shown here come from a man aged 40-49 years with glioma.

The chain combines TRBV7-2 with TRBJ1-1; D is ambiguous. V was cut by 3 bases and J by 3 bases, with 8 bases left in between. The germline V gene has CDR1 SGHTA and CDR2 FQGNSA. This CDR3 has 13 amino acids. The DNA for the CDR3 is TGTGCCAGCAGCTTCCCTACTTACACTGAAGCTTTCTTT. Translation: CASSFPTYTEAFF.

This chain uses TRBV28 with TRBJ2-6; D uncertain. Trimming shortened V by 6 bases and J by 5 bases, and 11 bases separated the two germline ends. This CDR3 spans 14 amino acids. Germline CDR1 reads MDHEN; CDR2 reads SYDVKM. The CDR3 bases are TGTGCCAGCAGCTCGCCCGGTCGGGCCAACGTCCTGACTTTC. It encodes CASSSPGRANVLTF.

V is TRBV4-2 and J is TRBJ2-3, with D hard to call. The germline V gene has CDR1 LGHNA and CDR2 YNFKEQ. This CDR3 has 15 amino acids. V was shortened by 0 bases and J by 4 bases, with 11 bases between the two germline ends. The CDR3 region is CASSQDWGRADTQYF. In nucleotides, the CDR3 is TGTGCCAGCAGCCAAGATTGGGGTAGGGCAGATACGCAGTATTTT.

V usage is TRBV7-9 and J usage is TRBJ2-5; 7 positions match TRBD2. CDR1 is SEHNR, CDR2 FQNEAQ, per germline (reference sequence). This CDR3 has 14 residues. Trimming cost V 6 bases and J 2 bases; bases outside gene matches: 6. CDR3 DNA sequence: TGTGCCAGCAGGGGAGGGGTGCGACAAGAGACCCAGTACTTC. Translation gives CASRGGVRQETQYF.

In DNA form, the CDR3 reads TGTGCCACCAGCAGAGATTGGCGTGAGCAGTTCTTC. Residues: CATSRDWREQFF. The V gene is TRBV15, the J gene TRBJ2-1; D gene uncertain. Between the trimmed V and J ends, which lost 0 bases and 9 bases, there was a span of 6 bases. The CDR3 runs 12 residues. Germline V gene lookup returns CDR1 LNHNV and CDR2 YYDKDF (reference sequence).

The chain is built from TRBV10-3 and TRBJ1-1, with TRBD1 as a possible D gene (5 bases). Between the trimmed V and J ends, which lost 4 bases and 1 base, there was a span of 10 bases. The V gene's germline CDR1 is ENHRY and CDR2 SYGVKD. The CDR3 has 14 amino acids. This chain's CDR3 is CAISAGTANTEAFF. CDR3 nucleotide sequence: TGTGCCATCAGTGCGGGGACGGCGAACACTGAAGCTTTCTTT.

V and J are TRBV19 and TRBJ1-4; a possible D gene is TRBD1 (5 bases). Trimming left V 8 bases short and J 5 bases short, with 18 bases between. This CDR3 contains 15 residues. Germline values: CDR1 LNHDA, CDR2 SQIVND (reference sequence). The CDR3 spells CASCESRQRNEKLFF. The CDR3, as DNA: TGTGCCAGTTGTGAATCGAGACAGAGGAATGAAAAACTGTTTTTT. Based on the CDR3 plus reference TRBV19 and TRBJ1-4, the full variable domain is DGGITQSPKYLFRKEGQNVTLSCEQNLNHDAMYWYRQDPGQGLRLIYYSQIVNDFQKGDIAEGYSVSREKKESFPLTVTSAQKNPTAFYLCASCESRQRNEKLFFGSGTQLSVL.

The genes are TRBV6-1 and TRBJ2-3; 10 bases fit TRBD2. This CDR3 is 14 amino acids long. Losses at the gene ends were 7 bases for V and 1 base for J; bases not matched to a gene: 2. Per the germline V gene, CDR1 is MNHNS and CDR2 is SASEGT. The CDR3 DNA sequence: TGTGCCAGCAATCTAGCGGGAGGCACAGATACGCAGTATTTT. Translated, it gives CASNLAGGTDTQYF.

The chain joins TRBV19 to TRBJ2-7, with 11 bases lining up with TRBD2. Unmatched junction bases numbered 3, after V lost 3 bases and J lost 2 bases. This CDR3 is built from 15 residues. Per the germline V gene, CDR1 is LNHDA and CDR2 is SQIVND (reference sequence). This CDR3 is CASSILAGGTYEQYF. DNA of the CDR3: TGTGCCAGTAGTATTCTAGCGGGGGGTACCTACGAGCAGTACTTC.

The genes are TRBV9 and TRBJ2-1; D is undetermined. Germline V gene data show CDR1 as SGDLS and CDR2 as YYNGEE. The CDR3 totals 13 residues. The V end lost 3 bases, the J end lost 3 bases, and 7 bases lay between the germline ends. The CDR3 region has the DNA TGTGCCAGCAGCGGGACGGGCTACAATGAGCAGTTCTTC. Encoded protein: CASSGTGYNEQFF.

J is TRBJ2-1 and V is TRBV9; TRBD2 agrees at 8 bases. The CDR3 runs to 17 residues. CDR1 is SGDLS, CDR2 YYNGEE, per germline. Germline trimming cut 0 bases from V and 1 base from J; bases unmatched to any gene: 6. The CDR3 DNA follows: TGTGCCAGCAGCGTAGGTTCGGGAGGGCCTTCCTACAATGAGCAGTTCTTC. Translating it yields CASSVGSGGPSYNEQFF. Drawing the rest from reference TRBV9 and TRBJ2-1, the complete variable domain is DSGVTQTPKHLITATGQRVTLRCSPRSGDLSVYWYQQSLDQGLQFLIQYYNGEERAKGNILERFSAQQFPDLHSELNLSSLELGDSALYFCASSVGSGGPSYNEQFFGPGTRLTVL.

The chain links TRBV10-3 to TRBJ1-1; D gene uncertain. Trimming took off 4 bases at V and 0 bases at J, with 12 bases between the two ends. The CDR3 spans 15 residues. Germline loops: CDR1 ENHRY, CDR2 SYGVKD. The CDR3 protein is CAISGTTVMNTEAFF. The CDR3 DNA reads as TGTGCCATCAGTGGGACGACGGTTATGAACACTGAAGCTTTCTTT.

This rearrangement joins TRBV6-5 to TRBJ1-1; no clear D gene. The germline V gene has CDR1 MNHEY and CDR2 SVGAGI. V was cut by 6 bases and J by 6 bases, with 11 bases left in between. This CDR3 is 12 amino acids long. CDR3 loop: CASRRESSEAFF. CDR3 DNA: TGTGCCAGCAGGAGGGAGTCTTCTGAAGCTTTCTTT.

Of note for this clone: Germline and junction disagree at one end, which may indicate a read error. This chain connects TRBV7-7 to TRBJ2-7, with D possibly called TRBD1 or TRBD2 (5 bases each). This CDR3 is 13 amino acids long. Germline V gene lookup returns CDR1 SSHAT and CDR2 FNYEAQ (reference sequence). The CDR3 region is CASSEGKGNEQYF. As DNA, the CDR3 is TGTGCTAGCAGCGAGGGGAAGGGTAACGAGCAGTACTTC.

The V call is TRBV7-3, the J call TRBJ2-1, with TRBD2 matching over 12 bases. Trimming took 5 bases from V and 7 from J; bases not matched to a gene: 9. CDR3 length: 16 amino acids. Germline V lookup: CDR1 SGHTA, CDR2 FQGTGA. The CDR3 DNA reads TGTGCCAGCAGCCCCTGGCTAGCGGGAGGGCCGAATGAGCAGTTCTTC. Its protein product is CASSPWLAGGPNEQFF.

This chain joins TRBV28 and TRBJ1-1; TRBD1 matches at 7 bases. Germline trimming cut 7 bases from V and 9 bases from J; bases unmatched to any gene: 17. CDR1 MDHEN and CDR2 SYDVKM come from the germline V gene. This CDR3 is 15 amino acids long. The DNA for the CDR3 is TGTGCCAGCAACCTCGGGTCGGGCAGGGGGGAGAAAGCTTTCTTT. Amino acids: CASNLGSGRGEKAFF.

A remark on this clone: The germline gene is not matched at one end of the junction; a read error may be the cause. The CDR3 protein is CATRGDRRATLF. The CDR3 DNA reads TGTGCCACCAGGGGCGACAGAAGAGCTACGTTGTTT. This chain uses TRBV6-1 with TRBJ1-1, with D perhaps TRBD1 (6 bases). CDR3 size: 12 residues. The V gene's germline CDR1 is MNHNS and CDR2 SASEGT.

The chain carries TRBV5-4 and TRBJ1-1; D gene unclear. Germline values: CDR1 SGHNT, CDR2 YYREEE (reference sequence). Trimming shortened V by 9 bases and J by 3 bases, and 12 bases separated the two germline ends. The CDR3 has 12 amino acids. The CDR3 loop reads CAIQGGYTEAFF. The CDR3, as DNA: TGTGCCATTCAAGGAGGCTACACTGAAGCTTTCTTT.

Only a few counts were recorded for this clone. The V and J genes are TRBV7-9 and TRBJ1-2; D is uncertain. Between the trimmed V and J ends, which lost 4 bases and 8 bases, there was a span of 17 bases. Germline CDR1 and CDR2: SEHNR and FQNEAQ (reference sequence). This CDR3 comprises 14 residues. CDR3 sequence (DNA): TGTGCCAGCAGCTACGGTCAAGGGCAAGGGGGCTACACCTTC. Residues: CASSYGQGQGGYTF.

CDR3 DNA: TGTGCCAGCAGCCACGACACCCTCCAAGAGACCCAGTACTTC. This sequence encodes CASSHDTLQETQYF. The V gene is TRBV7-9, the J gene TRBJ2-5; no reliable D call. The CDR3 length is 14 residues. The V gene's germline CDR1 is SEHNR and CDR2 FQNEAQ (reference sequence). Deletions cut 5 bases from V and 1 base from J, with 11 bases between.

The J gene is TRBJ2-3, the V gene TRBV7-9, with D unclear. Germline V gene data show CDR1 as SEHNR and CDR2 as FQNEAQ (reference sequence). The CDR3 extends over 14 amino acids. Trimming took off 1 base at V and 2 bases at J, with 7 bases between the two ends. CDR3 nucleotides: TGTGCCAGCAGCTTAGTGGGCTACACAGATACGCAGTATTTT. It is translated as CASSLVGYTDTQYF.

The sample holds a few counts of this clone. This chain uses TRBV6-4 with TRBJ2-3, with D uncertain. Germline values: CDR1 MRHNA, CDR2 SNTAGT. The length of the CDR3 is 17 residues. Trimming stripped 0 bases from V and 0 bases from J, with 13 bases between. This chain's CDR3 is CASSDSVGGPSTDTQYF. CDR3 nucleotide sequence: TGTGCCAGCAGTGACTCAGTAGGTGGGCCTAGCACAGATACGCAGTATTTT.

This rearrangement joins TRBV27 to TRBJ2-7, with D perhaps TRBD2 (5 bases). The V gene's germline CDR1 is MNHEY and CDR2 SMNVEV (reference sequence). The CDR3 covers 13 residues. V shed 5 bases and J shed 2 bases, with 10 bases lying between them. Here the CDR3 reads CASSKGLTYEQYF. In DNA form, the CDR3 reads TGTGCCAGCAGTAAAGGACTGACCTACGAGCAGTACTTC.

This clone was picked up one time. J is TRBJ1-5 and V is TRBV6-6, with D perhaps TRBD1 (5 bases). The germline gives CDR1 MNHNY, CDR2 SVGAGI (reference sequence). The CDR3 is 16 amino acids. V dropped 5 bases and J dropped 6 bases, with 20 bases sitting between them. The CDR3, as DNA: TGTGCCAGCAGTCTGCCTGGGGGGACCCCTGGTCAGCCCCAGCATTTT. Protein sequence: CASSLPGGTPGQPQHF.

The V gene is TRBV2, the J gene TRBJ1-2; D is uncertain. CDR1 is SNHLY, CDR2 FYNNEI, per germline. The CDR3 has 13 residues. V was clipped by 2 bases and J by 5 bases, with 9 bases between them. The CDR3 spells CASSERGRYGYTF. CDR3 DNA sequence: TGTGCCAGCAGTGAAAGAGGGAGGTATGGCTACACCTTC.

V gene TRBV7-9 combines with J gene TRBJ2-3, with TRBD2 matching over 11 bases. Germline V gene lookup returns CDR1 SEHNR and CDR2 FQNEAQ (reference sequence). The CDR3 has 17 residues. V shed 5 bases and J 8 bases; nucleotides not matched to a gene: 15. DNA for the CDR3: TGTGCCAGCAGCCCAAGAGGGACTAGCGGCATTTTTACTACGCAGTATTTT. This gives the protein CASSPRGTSGIFTTQYF.

As for this clone: The same CDR3 is also encoded by other DNA sequences in this sample. The V gene is TRBV29-1, the J gene TRBJ1-5; D call uncertain. The CDR3 has 12 amino acids. Per the germline V gene, CDR1 is SQVTM and CDR2 is ANQGSEA. Trimming left V 6 bases short and J 4 bases short, with 10 bases between. The chain's CDR3 is CSVGGRNQPQHF. CDR3 DNA sequence: TGCAGCGTGGGCGGGAGGAATCAGCCCCAGCATTTT.

The chain carries TRBV10-2 and TRBJ2-1, with TRBD2 matching over 12 bases. The CDR3 contains 15 residues. CDR1 and CDR2 from the germline V gene are WSHSY and SAAADI. The V and J ends lost 8 bases and 5 bases, in that order; junction bases with no gene match: 7. The chain's CDR3 is CASGIGLAGNNEQFF. The CDR3 nucleotides read TGCGCCAGCGGTATAGGACTAGCGGGGAACAATGAGCAGTTCTTC.

The chain links TRBV27 to TRBJ1-1, with D unresolved. V gave up 6 bases and J gave up 4 bases, with 12 bases separating them. Germline CDR1 MNHEY, CDR2 SMNVEV (reference sequence). The CDR3 is 13 residues long. CDR3 sequence reads: CASRPRLGTEAFF. In DNA, the CDR3 is TGTGCCAGCAGACCAAGGTTAGGCACTGAAGCTTTCTTT.